This record covers a single TCR beta chain. As yet, its antigen is unknown. Its ends do not fully match the called genes, so a read error is possible. The input was around 500 ng total RNA; TCR beta cDNA was made from it with a constant-region primer. Investigators got TCR beta libraries out of three nested multiplex PCR rounds, done with slightly modified ARM-PCR. Amplification in the first two PCR rounds was performed using TRBV1-TRBV30 forward primers and a C-beta reverse primer for approximately 10 cycles each. TCRdb passed the multiplex PCR reads through MiXCR, listing each CDR3 protein once. The sample has approximately 330,000 distinct CDR3 sequences, almost 65% seen once; the top ten hold roughly 6%. This sample was included in a study of tumor-infiltrating lymphocytes in primary liver carcinoma. Study-wide background: Primary liver carcinoma, confirmed by histopathology, was surgically resected. Tumors, staged T1-T3 N0M0, spanned roughly 4 to 11 cm.

Germline assignment: CDR1 SGHAT and CDR2 FQDESV (reference sequence). This CDR3 spans 14 amino acids. Unsorted whole blood served as the source of blood RNA, and germline DNA was extracted as well. There were only treatment-naive patients, all with chronic HBV infection. Study findings and constraints: Bulk unsorted samples prevented comparison of CD4+ and CD8+ repertoires.

Sequencing was carried out using peripheral blood. The TCR sequence derives from a man aged 35-49 years with primary liver carcinoma and hepatitis B virus infection. The chain combines TRBV11-1 with TRBJ2-7; either TRBD1 or TRBD2 may fit D (5 bases each). The CDR3 here is CDSNRDGDNYEQYF. The CDR3 nucleotides read TGTGACAGCAACCGGGACGGAGATAACTACGAGCAGTACTTC.